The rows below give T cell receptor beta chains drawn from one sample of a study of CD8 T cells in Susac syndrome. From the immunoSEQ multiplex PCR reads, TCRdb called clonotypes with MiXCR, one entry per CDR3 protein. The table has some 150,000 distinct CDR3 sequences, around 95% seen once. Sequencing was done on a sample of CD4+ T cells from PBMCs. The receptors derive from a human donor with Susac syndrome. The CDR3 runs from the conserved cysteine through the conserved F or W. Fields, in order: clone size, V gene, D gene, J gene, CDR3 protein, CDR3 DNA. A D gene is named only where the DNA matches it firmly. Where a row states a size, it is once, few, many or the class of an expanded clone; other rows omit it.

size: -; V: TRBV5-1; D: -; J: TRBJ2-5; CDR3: CASSWAVVNEAQYF; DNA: TGCGCCAGCAGCTGGGCCGTGGTTAACGAGGCCCAGTACTTC
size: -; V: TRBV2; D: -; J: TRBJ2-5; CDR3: CASTPIGDGETQYF; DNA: TGTGCCAGCACCCCGATAGGGGATGGAGAGACCCAGTACTTC
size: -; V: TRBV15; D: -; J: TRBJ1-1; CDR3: CATSREANTEAFF; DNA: TGTGCCACCAGCAGAGAAGCGAACACTGAAGCTTTCTTT
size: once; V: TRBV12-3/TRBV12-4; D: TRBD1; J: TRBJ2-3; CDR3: CASSAGTGVIDTQYF; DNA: TGTGCCAGCAGCGCCGGGACAGGGGTAATAGATACGCAGTATTTT
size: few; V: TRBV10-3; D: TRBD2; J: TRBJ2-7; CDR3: CAISERSGRAEQYF; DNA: TGTGCCATCAGTGAACGGAGCGGGAGGGCCGAGCAGTACTTC
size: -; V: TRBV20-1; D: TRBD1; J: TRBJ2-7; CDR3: CSARTGSYEQYF; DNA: TGCAGTGCCAGGACAGGCTCCTACGAGCAGTACTTC
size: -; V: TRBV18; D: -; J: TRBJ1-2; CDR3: CASSPGSNYGYTF; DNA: TGTGCCAGCTCACCGGGCAGCAACTATGGCTACACCTTC
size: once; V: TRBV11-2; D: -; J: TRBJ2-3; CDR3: CASSLGFGGNTDTQYF; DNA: TGTGCCAGCAGCTTAGGGTTCGGAGGTAACACAGATACGCAGTATTTT
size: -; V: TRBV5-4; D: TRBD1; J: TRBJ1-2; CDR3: CASSADRGNYGYTF; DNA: TGTGCCAGCAGCGCTGACAGGGGAAACTATGGCTACACCTTC
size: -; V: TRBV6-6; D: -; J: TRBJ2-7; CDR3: CASSRNGYEQYF; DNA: TGTGCCAGCAGTCGTAATGGCTACGAGCAGTACTTC
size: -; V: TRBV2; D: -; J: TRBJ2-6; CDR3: CASSVASSGANVLTF; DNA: TGTGCCAGCAGTGTCGCAAGCTCTGGGGCCAACGTCCTGACTTTC
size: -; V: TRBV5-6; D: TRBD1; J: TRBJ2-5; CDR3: CASSLDRGGTQYF; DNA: TGTGCCAGCAGCTTAGACAGGGGGGGGACCCAGTACTTC
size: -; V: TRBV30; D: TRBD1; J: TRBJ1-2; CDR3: CAWNDRANYGYTF; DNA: TGTGCCTGGAATGACAGGGCCAACTATGGCTACACCTTC
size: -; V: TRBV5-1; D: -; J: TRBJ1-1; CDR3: CASSSRDDEAFF; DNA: TGCGCCAGCAGCTCGCGGGACGACGAAGCTTTCTTT
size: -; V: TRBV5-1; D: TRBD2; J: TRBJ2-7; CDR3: CASSFSGRAREQYF; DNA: TGCGCCAGCAGTTTTAGCGGGAGGGCCCGCGAGCAGTACTTC
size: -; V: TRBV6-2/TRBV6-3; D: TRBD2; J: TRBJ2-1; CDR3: CASKIRLAGINEQFF; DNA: TGTGCCAGCAAAATTCGACTAGCGGGAATCAATGAGCAGTTCTTC
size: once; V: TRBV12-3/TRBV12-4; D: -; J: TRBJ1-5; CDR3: CASSRSSGGNQPQHF; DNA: TGTGCCAGCAGTCGATCCTCCGGGGGCAATCAGCCCCAGCATTTT
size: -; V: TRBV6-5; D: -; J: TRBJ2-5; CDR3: CASTNIGTADRTQYF; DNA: TGTGCCAGCACCAATATCGGGACGGCGGATAGGACCCAGTACTTC
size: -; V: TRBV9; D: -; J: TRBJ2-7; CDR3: CASSATGTYEQYF; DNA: TGTGCCAGCAGCGCTACAGGGACCTACGAGCAGTACTTC
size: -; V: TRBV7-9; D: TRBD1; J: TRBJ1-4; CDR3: CASSSLRDRGEKLFF; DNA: TGTGCCAGCAGCTCCCTCCGGGACAGGGGTGAAAAACTGTTTTTT
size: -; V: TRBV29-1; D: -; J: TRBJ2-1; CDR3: CSVEGFYNEQFF; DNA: TGCAGCGTTGAAGGCTTCTACAATGAGCAGTTCTTC
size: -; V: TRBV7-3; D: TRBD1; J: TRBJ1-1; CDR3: CASSVRDRTEAFF; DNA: TGTGCCAGCAGTGTAAGGGACAGAACTGAAGCTTTCTTT
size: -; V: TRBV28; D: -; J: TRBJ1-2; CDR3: CASSFFSPAPNYGYTF; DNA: TGTGCCAGCAGTTTTTTTTCTCCAGCTCCTAACTATGGCTACACCTTC
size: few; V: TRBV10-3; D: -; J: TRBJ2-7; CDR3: CAISERDEQYF; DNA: TGTGCCATCAGTGAGAGGGACGAGCAGTACTTC
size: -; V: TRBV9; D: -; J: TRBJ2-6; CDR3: CASSDSWQDALSGANVLTF; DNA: TGTGCCAGCAGCGATAGCTGGCAAGACGCTCTCTCCGGGGCCAACGTCCTGACTTTC
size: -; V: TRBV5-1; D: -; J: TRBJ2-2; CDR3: CASSLVSAQGGGELFF; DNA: TGCGCCAGCAGCTTGGTATCCGCACAGGGCGGCGGGGAGCTGTTTTTT
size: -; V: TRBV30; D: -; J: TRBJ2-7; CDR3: CAWSLGQSYEQYF; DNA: TGTGCCTGGAGTTTGGGCCAGAGCTACGAGCAGTACTTC
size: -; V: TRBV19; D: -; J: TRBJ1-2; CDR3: CASSRATVYGYTF; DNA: TGTGCCAGTAGTAGGGCGACCGTGTACGGCTACACCTTC
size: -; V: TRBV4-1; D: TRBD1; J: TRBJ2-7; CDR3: CASSHTQGGEQYF; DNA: TGCGCCAGCAGCCACACACAGGGGGGCGAGCAGTACTTC
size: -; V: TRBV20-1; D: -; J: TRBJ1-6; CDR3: CSAHRANNSPLHF; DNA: TGCAGTGCTCACAGGGCCAATAATTCACCCCTCCACTTT
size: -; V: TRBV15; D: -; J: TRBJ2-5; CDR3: CATSLGQAGETQYF; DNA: TGTGCCACCAGCTTGGGGCAGGCAGGGGAGACCCAGTACTTC
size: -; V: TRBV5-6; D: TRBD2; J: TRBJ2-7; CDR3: CASSGSGTSKRGYDEQYF; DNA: TGTGCCAGCAGCGGATCCGGGACTAGTAAAAGGGGGTACGACGAGCAGTACTTC
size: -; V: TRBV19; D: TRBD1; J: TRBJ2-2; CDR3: CASSRRQGPNTGELFF; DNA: TGTGCCAGTAGTAGAAGACAGGGGCCGAACACCGGGGAGCTGTTTTTT
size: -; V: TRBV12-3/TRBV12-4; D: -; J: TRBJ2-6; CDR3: CASSFLSGTGANVLTF; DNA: TGTGCCAGCAGTTTCTTGTCGGGAACCGGGGCCAACGTCCTGACTTTC
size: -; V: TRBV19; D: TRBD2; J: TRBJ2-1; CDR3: CAATSGGRVSEQFF; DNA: TGTGCCGCCACCTCTGGCGGGAGGGTAAGTGAGCAGTTCTTC
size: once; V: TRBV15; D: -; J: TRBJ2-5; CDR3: CATGVCDETQYF; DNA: TGTGCCACCGGGGTTTGTGACGAGACCCAGTACTTC
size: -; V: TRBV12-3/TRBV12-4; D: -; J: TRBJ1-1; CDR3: CASSWGDAGTEAFF; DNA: TGTGCCAGCAGTTGGGGGGATGCGGGCACTGAAGCTTTCTTT
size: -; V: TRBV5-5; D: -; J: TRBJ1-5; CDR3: CASSLSQAGPNQPQHF; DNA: TGTGCCAGCAGCTTGAGCCAGGCAGGACCCAATCAGCCCCAGCATTTT
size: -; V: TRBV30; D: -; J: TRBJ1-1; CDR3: CAWITGTEAFF; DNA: TGTGCCTGGATTACCGGGACTGAAGCTTTCTTT
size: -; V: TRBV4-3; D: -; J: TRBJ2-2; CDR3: CASSHRTPRNTGELFF; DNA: TGCGCCAGCAGCCACCGGACTCCAAGGAACACCGGGGAGCTGTTTTTT
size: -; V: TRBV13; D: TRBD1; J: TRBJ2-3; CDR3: CASSPTGQRSTDTQYF; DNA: TGTGCCAGCAGCCCCACGGGACAGAGGAGCACAGATACGCAGTATTTT
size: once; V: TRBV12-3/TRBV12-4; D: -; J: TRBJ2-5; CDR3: CASTLGGRETQYF; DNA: TGTGCCAGCACCCTCGGGGGGCGAGAGACCCAGTACTTC
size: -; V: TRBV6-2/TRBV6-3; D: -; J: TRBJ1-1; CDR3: CASRGSQGLNTEAFF; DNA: TGTGCCAGCAGGGGATCACAGGGACTGAACACTGAAGCTTTCTTT
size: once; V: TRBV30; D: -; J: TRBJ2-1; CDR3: CAWTVKGVNNEQFF; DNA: TGTGCCTGGACTGTGAAGGGGGTGAACAATGAGCAGTTCTTC
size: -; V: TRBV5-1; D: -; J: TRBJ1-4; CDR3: CASTTDRANEKLFF; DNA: TGCGCCAGCACCACGGACAGAGCGAATGAAAAACTGTTTTTT
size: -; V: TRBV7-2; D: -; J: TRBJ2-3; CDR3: CASSLAPRDTQYF; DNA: TGTGCCAGCAGCTTAGCGCCTAGGGATACGCAGTATTTT
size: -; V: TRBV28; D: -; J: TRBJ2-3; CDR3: CASSSFKARTTDTQYF; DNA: TGTGCCAGCAGTTCATTCAAAGCCCGAACCACAGATACGCAGTATTTT
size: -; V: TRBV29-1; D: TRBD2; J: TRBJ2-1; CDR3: CSVDQTSGRVYNEQFF; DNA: TGCAGCGTTGACCAGACTAGCGGGAGGGTTTACAATGAGCAGTTCTTC
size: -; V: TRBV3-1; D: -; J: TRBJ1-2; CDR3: CASSQGYSPYYGYTF; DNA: TGTGCCAGCAGCCAAGGGTATTCTCCCTACTATGGCTACACCTTC
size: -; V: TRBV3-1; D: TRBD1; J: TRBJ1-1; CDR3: CASSQAQGRTEAFF; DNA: TGTGCCAGCAGCCAAGCACAGGGGAGGACTGAAGCTTTCTTT
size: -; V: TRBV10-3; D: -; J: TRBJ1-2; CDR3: CATLSSGSFGYTF; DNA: TGTGCCACGCTTTCCTCAGGGTCTTTTGGCTACACCTTC
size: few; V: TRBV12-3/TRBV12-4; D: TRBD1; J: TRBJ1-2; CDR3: CASSPRQGGYTF; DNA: TGTGCCAGCAGTCCCCGACAGGGAGGCTACACCTTC
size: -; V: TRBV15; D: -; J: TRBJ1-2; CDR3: CATSRDRASIYGYTF; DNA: TGTGCCACCAGCAGAGATCGGGCCTCCATTTATGGCTACACCTTC
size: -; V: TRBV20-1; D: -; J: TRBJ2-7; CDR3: CSVGARSYEQYF; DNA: TGCAGTGTTGGGGCCCGCTCCTACGAGCAGTACTTC
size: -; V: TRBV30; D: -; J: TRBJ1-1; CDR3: CAWSRQVNTEAFF; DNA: TGTGCCTGGAGTCGGCAGGTGAACACTGAAGCTTTCTTT
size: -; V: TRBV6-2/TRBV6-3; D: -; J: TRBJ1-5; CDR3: CASSDQGSLAQHF; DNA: TGTGCCAGCAGTGATCAGGGTAGCTTGGCCCAGCATTTT
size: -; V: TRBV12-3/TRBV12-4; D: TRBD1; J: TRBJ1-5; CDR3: CASSFTAGTGPNQPQHF; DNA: TGTGCCAGCAGTTTTACAGCCGGGACAGGGCCAAATCAGCCCCAGCATTTT